The subject of this entry is one T cell receptor beta chain. Its target is not known. During its preparation, the TCRbeta library received unique molecular identifiers. TCRdb reanalysed the PCR reads using MiXCR and keeps one entry per CDR3 protein. This sample carries about a million distinct CDR3 sequences, about 26% of them seen once, and the ten largest clones take 28%. This CDR3 has 15 residues. Trimming removed 4 bases from V and 2 bases from J; junction bases left unmatched: 7. The germline V gene encodes CDR1 DFQATT and CDR2 SNEGSKA (reference sequence). These data come from a study of T-cell reconstitution after alpha-beta-depleted transplantation in children. Study-wide results and limits: Some patients' high day-60 TCRbeta diversity was attributed to recipient cells surviving conditioning. There were reportedly several hundred expanded graft clones from which alpha-beta T cells came about two months after transplant. The authors attributed T-cell counts and diversity one year after transplant mostly to newly produced T cells.

The V gene is TRBV20-1, the J gene TRBJ2-1, with 8 bases aligning to TRBD2. The material was PBMCs, mostly from graft donor cells, obtained 360 days after TCRalphabeta/CD19-depleted stem cell transplant. The clonotype originates from a boy in the first two years of life who had a stem cell transplant for SCID, so the T cells may come from the graft donor. The CDR3 DNA reads TGCAGTGCTATAGTAGCGGGGTCACCCTACAATGAGCAGTTCTTC. This codes for CSAIVAGSPYNEQFF.